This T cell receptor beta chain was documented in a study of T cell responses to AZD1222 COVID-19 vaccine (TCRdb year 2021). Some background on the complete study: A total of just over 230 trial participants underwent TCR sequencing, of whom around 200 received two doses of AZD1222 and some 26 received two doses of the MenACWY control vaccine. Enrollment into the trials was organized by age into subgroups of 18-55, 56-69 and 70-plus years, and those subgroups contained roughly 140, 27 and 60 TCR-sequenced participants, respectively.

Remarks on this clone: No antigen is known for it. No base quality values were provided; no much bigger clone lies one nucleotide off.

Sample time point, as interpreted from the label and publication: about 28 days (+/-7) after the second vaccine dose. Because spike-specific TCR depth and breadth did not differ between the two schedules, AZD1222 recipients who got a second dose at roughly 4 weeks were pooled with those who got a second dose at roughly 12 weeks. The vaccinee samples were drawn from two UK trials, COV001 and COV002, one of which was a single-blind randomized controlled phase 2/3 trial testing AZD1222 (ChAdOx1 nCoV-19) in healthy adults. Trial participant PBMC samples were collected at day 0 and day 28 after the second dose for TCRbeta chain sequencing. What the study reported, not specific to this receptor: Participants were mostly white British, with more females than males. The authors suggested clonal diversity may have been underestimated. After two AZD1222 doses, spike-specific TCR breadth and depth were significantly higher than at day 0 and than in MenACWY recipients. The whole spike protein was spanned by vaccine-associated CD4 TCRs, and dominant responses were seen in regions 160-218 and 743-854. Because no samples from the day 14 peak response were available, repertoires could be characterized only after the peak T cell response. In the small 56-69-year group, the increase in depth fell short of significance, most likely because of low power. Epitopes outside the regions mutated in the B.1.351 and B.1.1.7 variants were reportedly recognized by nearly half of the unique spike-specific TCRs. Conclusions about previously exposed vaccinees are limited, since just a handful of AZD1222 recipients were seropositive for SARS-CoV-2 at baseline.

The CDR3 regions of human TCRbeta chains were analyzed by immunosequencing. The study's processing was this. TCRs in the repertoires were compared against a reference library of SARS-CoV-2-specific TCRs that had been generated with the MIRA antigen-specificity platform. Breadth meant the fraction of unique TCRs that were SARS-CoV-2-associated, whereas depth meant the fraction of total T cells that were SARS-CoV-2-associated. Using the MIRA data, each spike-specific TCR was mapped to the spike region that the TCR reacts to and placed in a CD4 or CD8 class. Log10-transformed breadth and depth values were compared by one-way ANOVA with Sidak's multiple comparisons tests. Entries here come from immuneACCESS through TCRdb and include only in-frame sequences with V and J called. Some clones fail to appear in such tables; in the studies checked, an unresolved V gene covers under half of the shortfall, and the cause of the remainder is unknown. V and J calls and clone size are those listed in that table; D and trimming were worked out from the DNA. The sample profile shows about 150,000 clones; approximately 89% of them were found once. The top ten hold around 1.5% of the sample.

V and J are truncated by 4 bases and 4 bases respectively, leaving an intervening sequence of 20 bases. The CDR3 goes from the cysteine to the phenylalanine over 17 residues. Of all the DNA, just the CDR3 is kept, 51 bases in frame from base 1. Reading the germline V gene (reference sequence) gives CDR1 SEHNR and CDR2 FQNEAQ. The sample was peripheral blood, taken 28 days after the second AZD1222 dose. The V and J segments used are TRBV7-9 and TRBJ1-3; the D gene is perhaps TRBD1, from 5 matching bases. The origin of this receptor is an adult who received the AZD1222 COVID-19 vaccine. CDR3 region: CASSSPPGRQGGNTIYF. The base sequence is TGTGCCAGCAGCTCCCCCCCGGGGCGGCAGGGAGGAAACACCATATATTTT.